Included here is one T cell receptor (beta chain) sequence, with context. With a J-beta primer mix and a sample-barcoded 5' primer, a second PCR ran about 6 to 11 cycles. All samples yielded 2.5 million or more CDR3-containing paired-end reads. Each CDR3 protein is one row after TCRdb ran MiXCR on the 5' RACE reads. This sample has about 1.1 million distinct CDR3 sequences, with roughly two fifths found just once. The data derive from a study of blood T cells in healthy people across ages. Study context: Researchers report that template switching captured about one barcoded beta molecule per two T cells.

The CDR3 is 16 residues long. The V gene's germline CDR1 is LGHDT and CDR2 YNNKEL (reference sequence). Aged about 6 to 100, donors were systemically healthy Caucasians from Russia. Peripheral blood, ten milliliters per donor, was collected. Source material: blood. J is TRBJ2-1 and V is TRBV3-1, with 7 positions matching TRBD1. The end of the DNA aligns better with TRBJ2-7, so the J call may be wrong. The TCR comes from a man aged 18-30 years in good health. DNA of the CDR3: TGTGCCAGCAGCCCATTCCGACAGGGCCCTGACAATGAGCAGTACTTC. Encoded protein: CASSPFRQGPDNEQYF.